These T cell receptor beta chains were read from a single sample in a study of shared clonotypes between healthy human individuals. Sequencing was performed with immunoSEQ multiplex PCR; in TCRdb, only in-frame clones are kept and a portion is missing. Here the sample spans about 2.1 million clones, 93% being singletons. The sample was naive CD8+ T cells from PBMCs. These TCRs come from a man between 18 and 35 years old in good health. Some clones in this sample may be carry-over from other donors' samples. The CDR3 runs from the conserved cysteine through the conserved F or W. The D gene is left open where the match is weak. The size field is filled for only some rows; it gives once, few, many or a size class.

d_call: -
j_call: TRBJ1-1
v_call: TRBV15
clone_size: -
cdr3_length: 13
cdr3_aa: CATSRTERIEAFF
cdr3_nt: TGTGCCACCAGCAGGACAGAGAGGATTGAAGCTTTCTTT

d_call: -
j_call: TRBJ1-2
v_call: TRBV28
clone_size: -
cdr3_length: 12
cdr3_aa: CASRGQSYGYTF
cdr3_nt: TGTGCCAGCAGAGGACAGTCCTATGGCTACACCTTC

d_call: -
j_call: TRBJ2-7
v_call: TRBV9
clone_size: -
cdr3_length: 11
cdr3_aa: CASSSLGVQYF
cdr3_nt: TGTGCCAGCAGCTCACTAGGTGTGCAGTACTTC

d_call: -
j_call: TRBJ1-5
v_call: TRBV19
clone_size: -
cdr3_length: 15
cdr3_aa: CASSIRDDGNQPQHF
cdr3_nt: TGTGCCAGTAGTATTCGGGATGATGGCAATCAGCCCCAGCATTTT

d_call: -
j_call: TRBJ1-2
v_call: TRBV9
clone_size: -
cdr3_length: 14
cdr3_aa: CASSVEDSPGGYTF
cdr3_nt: TGTGCCAGCAGCGTAGAGGACAGTCCGGGCGGCTACACCTTC

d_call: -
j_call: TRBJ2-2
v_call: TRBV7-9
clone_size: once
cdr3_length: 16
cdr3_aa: CASSPGPATTTGELFF
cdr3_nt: TGTGCCAGCAGCCCCGGTCCGGCGACTACCACCGGGGAGCTGTTTTTT

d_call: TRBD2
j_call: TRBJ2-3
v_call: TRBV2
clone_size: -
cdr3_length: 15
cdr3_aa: CASSPTIAGPDTQYF
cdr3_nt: TGTGCCAGCAGCCCCACTATAGCGGGCCCAGATACGCAGTATTTT

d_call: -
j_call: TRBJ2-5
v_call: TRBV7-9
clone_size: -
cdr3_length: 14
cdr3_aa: CASSLVSRAETQYF
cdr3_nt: TGTGCCAGCAGCTTAGTGTCCAGAGCCGAGACCCAGTACTTC

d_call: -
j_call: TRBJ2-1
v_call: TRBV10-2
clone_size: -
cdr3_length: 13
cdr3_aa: CASNLGARNEQFF
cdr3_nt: TGCGCCAGCAACCTAGGGGCGCGGAATGAGCAGTTCTTC

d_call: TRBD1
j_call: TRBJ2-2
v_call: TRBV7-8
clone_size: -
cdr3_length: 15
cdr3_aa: CASSSPDRVTGELFF
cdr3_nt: TGTGCCAGCAGCTCGCCGGACAGGGTCACCGGGGAGCTGTTTTTT

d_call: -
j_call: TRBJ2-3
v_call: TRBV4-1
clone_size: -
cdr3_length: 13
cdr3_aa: CASSQGQIDTQYF
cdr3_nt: TGCGCCAGCAGCCAAGGGCAAATAGATACGCAGTATTTT

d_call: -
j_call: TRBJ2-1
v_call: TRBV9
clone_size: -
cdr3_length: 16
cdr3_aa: CASSVERSGPDNEQFF
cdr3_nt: TGTGCCAGCAGCGTAGAACGGTCCGGACCCGATAATGAGCAGTTCTTC

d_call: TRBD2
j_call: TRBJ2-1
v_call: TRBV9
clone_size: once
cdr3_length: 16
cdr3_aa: CASSVQREGPYNEQFF
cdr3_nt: TGTGCCAGCAGCGTCCAGCGGGAGGGCCCCTACAATGAGCAGTTCTTC

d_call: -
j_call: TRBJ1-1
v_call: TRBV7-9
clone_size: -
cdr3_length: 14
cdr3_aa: CASSATGVSHEAFF
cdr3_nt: TGTGCCAGCAGCGCGACCGGGGTTTCCCATGAAGCTTTCTTT

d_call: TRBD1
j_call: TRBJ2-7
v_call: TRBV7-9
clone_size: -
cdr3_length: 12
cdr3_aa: CASSSTGFEQYF
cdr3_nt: TGTGCCAGCAGCTCGACAGGGTTCGAGCAGTACTTC

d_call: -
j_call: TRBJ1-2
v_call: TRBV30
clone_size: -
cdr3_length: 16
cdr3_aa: CAWSMMPGYLYYGYTF
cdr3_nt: TGTGCCTGGAGCATGATGCCAGGCTATCTCTACTATGGCTACACCTTC

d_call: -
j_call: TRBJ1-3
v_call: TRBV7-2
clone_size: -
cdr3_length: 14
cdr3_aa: CASSSIDPAGTIYF
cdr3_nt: TGTGCCAGCAGCTCCATAGACCCGGCGGGCACCATATATTTT

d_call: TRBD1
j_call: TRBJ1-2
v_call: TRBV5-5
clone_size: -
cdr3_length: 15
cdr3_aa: CASGSRDSFNYGYTF
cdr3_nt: TGTGCCAGCGGCTCCCGGGACAGCTTTAACTATGGCTACACCTTC

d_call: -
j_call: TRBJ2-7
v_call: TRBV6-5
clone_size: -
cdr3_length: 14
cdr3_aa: CASSYSEGSYEQYF
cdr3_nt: TGTGCCAGCAGTTACTCAGAGGGTTCCTACGAGCAGTACTTC

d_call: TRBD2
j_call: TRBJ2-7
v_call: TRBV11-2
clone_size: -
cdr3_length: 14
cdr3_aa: CASSYGLAGIEQYF
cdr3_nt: TGTGCCAGCAGCTACGGACTAGCGGGAATAGAACAGTACTTC

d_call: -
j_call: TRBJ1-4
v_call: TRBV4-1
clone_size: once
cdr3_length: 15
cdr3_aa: CATSPRDPPTEKLFF
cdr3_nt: TGCGCCACCTCACCTAGGGATCCACCCACGGAAAAACTGTTTTTT

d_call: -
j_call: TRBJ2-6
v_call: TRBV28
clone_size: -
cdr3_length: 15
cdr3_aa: CASRQIPSGANVLTF
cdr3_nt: TGTGCCAGCAGACAGATCCCCTCTGGGGCCAACGTCCTGACTTTC

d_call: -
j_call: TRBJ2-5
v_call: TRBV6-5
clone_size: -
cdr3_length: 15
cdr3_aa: CASSPDPASPETQYF
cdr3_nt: TGTGCCAGCAGCCCCGACCCCGCTAGCCCCGAGACCCAGTACTTC

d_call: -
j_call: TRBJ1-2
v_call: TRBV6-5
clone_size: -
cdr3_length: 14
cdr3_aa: CASGGPESRYGYTF
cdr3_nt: TGTGCCAGCGGGGGGCCGGAGTCTCGGTATGGCTACACCTTC

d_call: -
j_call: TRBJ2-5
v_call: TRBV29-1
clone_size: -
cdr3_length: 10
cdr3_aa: CSGEGETQYF
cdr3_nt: TGCAGCGGGGAAGGGGAGACCCAGTACTTC

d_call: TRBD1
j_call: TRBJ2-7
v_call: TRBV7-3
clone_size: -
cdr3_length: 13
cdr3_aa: CASSLGTGYEQYF
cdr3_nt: TGTGCCAGCAGCTTAGGGACAGGATACGAGCAGTACTTC

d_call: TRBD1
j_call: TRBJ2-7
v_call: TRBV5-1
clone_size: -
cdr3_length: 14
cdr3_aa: CASSVGQGFYEQYF
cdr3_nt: TGTGCCAGCAGCGTAGGACAGGGGTTCTACGAGCAGTACTTC

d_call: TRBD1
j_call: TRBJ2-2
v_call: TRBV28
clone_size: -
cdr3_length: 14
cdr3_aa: CASSLPQGTGELFF
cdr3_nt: TGTGCCAGCAGTTTGCCACAGGGGACCGGGGAGCTGTTTTTT

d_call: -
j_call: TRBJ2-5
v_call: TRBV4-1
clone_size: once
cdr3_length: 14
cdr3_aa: CASSQDPGGETQYF
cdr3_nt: TGCGCCAGCAGCCAAGACCCCGGCGGAGAGACCCAGTACTTC

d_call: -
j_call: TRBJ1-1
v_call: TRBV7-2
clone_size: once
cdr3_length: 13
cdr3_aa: CASSLDIGGEAFF
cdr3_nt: TGTGCCAGCAGCTTAGATATCGGGGGAGAAGCTTTCTTT

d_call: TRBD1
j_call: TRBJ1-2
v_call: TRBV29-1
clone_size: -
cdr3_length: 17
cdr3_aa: CSVDPGTGPGGGYGYTF
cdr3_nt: TGCAGCGTTGACCCCGGGACAGGGCCAGGGGGTGGCTATGGCTACACCTTC

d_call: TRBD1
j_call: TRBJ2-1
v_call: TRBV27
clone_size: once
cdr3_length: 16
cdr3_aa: CASSLSLQGSYNEQFF
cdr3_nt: TGTGCCAGCAGCCTATCTCTACAGGGGAGCTACAATGAGCAGTTCTTC

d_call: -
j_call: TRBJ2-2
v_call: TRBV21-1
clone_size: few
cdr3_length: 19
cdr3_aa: CASSKESGYGLKSTGELFF
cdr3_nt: TGTGCCAGCAGCAAAGAGTCGGGGTACGGCTTGAAATCGACCGGGGAGCTGTTTTTT

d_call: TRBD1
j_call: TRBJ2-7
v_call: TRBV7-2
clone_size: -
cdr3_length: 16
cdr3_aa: CASSLGGQGLRYEQYF
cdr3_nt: TGTGCCAGCAGCTTAGGAGGACAGGGGTTACGGTACGAGCAGTACTTC

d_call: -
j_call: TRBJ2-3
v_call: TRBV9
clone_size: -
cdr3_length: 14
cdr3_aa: CASSVKGLGDTQYF
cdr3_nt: TGTGCCAGCAGCGTAAAAGGACTGGGGGATACGCAGTATTTT

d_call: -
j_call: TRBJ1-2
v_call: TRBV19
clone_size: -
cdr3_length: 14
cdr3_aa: CASLGTPLLYGYTF
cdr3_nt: TGTGCCAGCCTGGGGACACCTCTTCTCTATGGCTACACCTTC

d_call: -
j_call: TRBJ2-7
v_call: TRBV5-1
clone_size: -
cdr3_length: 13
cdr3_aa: CASSLWTEYEQYF
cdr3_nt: TGCGCCAGCAGCTTATGGACCGAATACGAGCAGTACTTC

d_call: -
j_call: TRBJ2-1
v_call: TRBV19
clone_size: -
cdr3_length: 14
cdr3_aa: CASSIWDNYNEQFF
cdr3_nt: TGTGCCAGTAGTATTTGGGACAACTACAATGAGCAGTTCTTC

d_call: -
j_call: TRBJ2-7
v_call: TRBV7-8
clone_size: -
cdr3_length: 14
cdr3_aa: CASSLVSSPYEQYF
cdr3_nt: TGTGCCAGCAGCTTAGTTTCCTCCCCCTACGAGCAGTACTTC

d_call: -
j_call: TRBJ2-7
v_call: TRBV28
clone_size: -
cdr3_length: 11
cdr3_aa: CASSFSYEQYF
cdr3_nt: TGTGCCAGCAGTTTTTCATACGAGCAGTACTTC

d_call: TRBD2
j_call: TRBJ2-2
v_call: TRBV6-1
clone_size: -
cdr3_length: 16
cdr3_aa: CASSERAGGGTGELFF
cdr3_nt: TGTGCCAGCAGTGAACGGGCGGGAGGGGGAACCGGGGAGCTGTTTTTT

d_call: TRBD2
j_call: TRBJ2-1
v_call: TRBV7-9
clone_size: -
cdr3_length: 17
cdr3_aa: CASSLGKGAGPYNEQFF
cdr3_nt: TGTGCCAGCAGCTTAGGAAAGGGAGCGGGACCATACAATGAGCAGTTCTTC

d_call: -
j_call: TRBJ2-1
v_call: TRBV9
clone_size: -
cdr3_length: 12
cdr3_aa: CASSASPNEQFF
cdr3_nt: TGTGCCAGCAGCGCGTCGCCCAATGAGCAGTTCTTC

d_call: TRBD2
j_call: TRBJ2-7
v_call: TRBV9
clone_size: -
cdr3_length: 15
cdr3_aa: CASSLGGVPSYEQYF
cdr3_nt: TGTGCCAGCAGCCTTGGGGGGGTCCCCTCCTACGAGCAGTACTTC

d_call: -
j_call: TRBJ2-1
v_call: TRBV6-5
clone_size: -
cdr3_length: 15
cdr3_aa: CASSFGRVSYNEQFF
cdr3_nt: TGTGCCAGCAGTTTCGGGCGGGTATCCTACAATGAGCAGTTCTTC

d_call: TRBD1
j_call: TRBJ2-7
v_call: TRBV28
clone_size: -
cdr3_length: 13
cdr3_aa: CASSSGQGYEQYF
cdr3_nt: TGTGCCAGCAGCTCAGGACAGGGCTACGAGCAGTACTTC

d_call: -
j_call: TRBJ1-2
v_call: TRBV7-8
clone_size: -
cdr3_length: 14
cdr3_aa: CASSLVGTAYGYTF
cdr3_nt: TGTGCCAGCAGCTTAGTTGGTACAGCCTATGGCTACACCTTC

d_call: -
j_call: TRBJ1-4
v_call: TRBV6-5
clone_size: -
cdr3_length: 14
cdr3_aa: CASSYSSGEEKLFF
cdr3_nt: TGTGCCAGCAGTTACTCTTCCGGGGAAGAAAAACTGTTTTTT

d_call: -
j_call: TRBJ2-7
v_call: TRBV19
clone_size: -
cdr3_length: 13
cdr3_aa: CASRGRVAYEQYF
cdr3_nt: TGTGCCAGTAGGGGGCGGGTCGCCTACGAGCAGTACTTC

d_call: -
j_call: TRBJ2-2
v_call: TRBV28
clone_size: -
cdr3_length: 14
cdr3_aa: CASSLVGSTGELFF
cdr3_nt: TGTGCCAGCAGTTTAGTGGGGTCCACCGGGGAGCTGTTTTTT

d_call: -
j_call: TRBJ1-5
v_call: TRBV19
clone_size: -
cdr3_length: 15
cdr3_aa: CASSIFESSNQPQHF
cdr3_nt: TGTGCCAGTAGTATTTTCGAGTCCAGCAACCAGCCCCAGCATTTT

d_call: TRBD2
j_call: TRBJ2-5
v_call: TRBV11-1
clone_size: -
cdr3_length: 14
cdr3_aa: CASSLYPGGIDEYF
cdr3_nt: TGTGCCAGCAGCCTCTACCCCGGGGGGATAGATGAGTACTTC

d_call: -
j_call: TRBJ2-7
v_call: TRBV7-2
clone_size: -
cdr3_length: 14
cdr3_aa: CASSLAPVSYEQYF
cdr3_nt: TGTGCCAGCAGCTTAGCCCCCGTCTCCTACGAGCAGTACTTC

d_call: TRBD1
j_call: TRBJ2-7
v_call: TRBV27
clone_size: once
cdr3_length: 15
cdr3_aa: CASSWPGTAPSEQYF
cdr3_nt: TGTGCCAGCAGTTGGCCCGGGACAGCCCCCTCCGAGCAGTACTTC

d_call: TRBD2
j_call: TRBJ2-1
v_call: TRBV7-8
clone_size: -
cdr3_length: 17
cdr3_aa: CASSLPLAGATYNEQFF
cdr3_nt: TGTGCCAGCAGCCTACCGCTAGCGGGAGCGACTTACAATGAGCAGTTCTTC